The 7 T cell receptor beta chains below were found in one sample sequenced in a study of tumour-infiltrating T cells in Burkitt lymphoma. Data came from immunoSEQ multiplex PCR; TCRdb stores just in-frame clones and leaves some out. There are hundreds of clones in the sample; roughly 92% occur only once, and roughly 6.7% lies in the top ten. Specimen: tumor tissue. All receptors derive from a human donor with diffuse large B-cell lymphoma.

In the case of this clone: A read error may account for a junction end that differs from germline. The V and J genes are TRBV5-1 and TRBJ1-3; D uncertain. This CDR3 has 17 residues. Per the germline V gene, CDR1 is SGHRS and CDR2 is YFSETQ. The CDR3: CASNLGPVGSSGNTIYF. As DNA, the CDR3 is TGCGCCAGCAACTTGGGCCCCGTGGGGAGCTCTGGAAACACCATATATTTT.

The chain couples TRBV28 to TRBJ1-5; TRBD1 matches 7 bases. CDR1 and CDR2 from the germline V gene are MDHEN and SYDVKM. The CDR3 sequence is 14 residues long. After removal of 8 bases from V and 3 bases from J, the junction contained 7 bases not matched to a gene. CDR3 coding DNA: TGTGCCAGCTTGCCCGACAGGGTCAATCAGCCCCAGCATTTT. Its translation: CASLPDRVNQPQHF.

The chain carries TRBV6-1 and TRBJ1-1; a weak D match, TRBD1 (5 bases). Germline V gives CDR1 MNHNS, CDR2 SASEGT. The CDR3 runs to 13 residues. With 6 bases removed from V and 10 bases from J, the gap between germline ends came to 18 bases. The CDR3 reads CASSMGETGGAFF. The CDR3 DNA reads TGTGCCAGCAGCATGGGGGAAACGGGTGGAGCTTTCTTT.

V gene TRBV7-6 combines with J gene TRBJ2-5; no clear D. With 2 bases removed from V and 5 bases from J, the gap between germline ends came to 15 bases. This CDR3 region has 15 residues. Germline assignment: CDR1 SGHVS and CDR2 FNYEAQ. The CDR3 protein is CASSLSPLPVETQYF. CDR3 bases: TGTGCCAGCAGCTTATCTCCTTTGCCCGTCGAGACCCAGTACTTC.

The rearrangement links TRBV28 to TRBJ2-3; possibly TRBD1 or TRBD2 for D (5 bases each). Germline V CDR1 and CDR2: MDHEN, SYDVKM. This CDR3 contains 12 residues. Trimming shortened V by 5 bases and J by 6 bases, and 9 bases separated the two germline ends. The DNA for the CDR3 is TGTGCCAGCAGTCCGGGGACGGATACGCAGTATTTT. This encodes CASSPGTDTQYF. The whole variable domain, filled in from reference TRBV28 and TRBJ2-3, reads DVKVTQSSRYLVKRTGEKVFLECVQDMDHENMFWYRQDPGLGLRLIYFSYDVKMKEKGDIPEGYSVSREKKERFSLILESASTNQTSMYLCASSPGTDTQYFGPGTRLTVL.

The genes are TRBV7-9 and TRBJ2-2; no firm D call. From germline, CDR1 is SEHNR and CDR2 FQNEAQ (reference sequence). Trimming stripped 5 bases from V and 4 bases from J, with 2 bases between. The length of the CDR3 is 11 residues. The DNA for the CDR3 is TGTGCCAGCAGCGCCACCGGGGAGCTGTTTTTT. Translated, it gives CASSATGELFF.

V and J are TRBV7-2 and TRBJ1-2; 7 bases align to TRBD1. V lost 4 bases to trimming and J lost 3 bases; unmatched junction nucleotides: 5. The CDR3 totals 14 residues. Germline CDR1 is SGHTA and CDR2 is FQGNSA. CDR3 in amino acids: CASSSPGTDYGYTF. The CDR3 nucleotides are TGTGCCAGCAGCTCCCCCGGGACAGACTATGGCTACACCTTC.